The 12 T cell receptor beta chains in this list originate from one sample, sequenced in a study of T cell repertoires in aging, cancer and after chemotherapy. The template was genomic DNA from peripheral blood, not RNA. TRB rearrangements spanning V, D and J were amplified using mixed TRB-A/B primers. TCRdb called the multiplex PCR reads again in MiXCR, with one record for every CDR3 protein. The sample consists of about 8,500 distinct CDR3 sequences, 35% to 50% of them appearing once. Sequencing input: blood. The receptor source for this set is a human donor with a solid tumor.

By share of the sample, this clonotype is medium-sized. The chain combines TRBV6-5 with TRBJ2-2; TRBD2 aligns across 7 bases. This CDR3 region has 16 residues. V lost 7 bases and J lost 0; bases outside the gene matches: 8. Germline CDR1 MNHEY, CDR2 SVGAGI. The CDR3 is CASKDLAVANTGELFF. CDR3 sequence (DNA): TGTGCCAGCAAAGATCTAGCGGTCGCGAACACCGGGGAGCTGTTTTTT.

The V gene is TRBV11-3, the J gene TRBJ1-2; TRBD1 might be the D (5 bases). Germline V gene data show CDR1 as SGHNT and CDR2 as YENEEA. V lost 5 bases, J lost 2 bases, and 12 bases lay in between. The CDR3 contains 14 residues. CDR3 loop: CASSKETANYGYTF. In DNA form, the CDR3 reads TGTGCCAGCAGCAAAGAGACAGCAAACTATGGCTACACCTTC.

This clonotype is medium-sized within its sample. The V and J genes are TRBV7-6 and TRBJ2-7, with D perhaps TRBD1 or TRBD2 (5 bases each). Germline V gene sequence: CDR1 SGHVS, CDR2 FNYEAQ. V was cut by 4 bases and J by 3 bases, with 10 bases left in between. The CDR3 loop spans 13 amino acids. The DNA of the CDR3 is TGTGCCAGCAGCTCGGGACCCAACTACGAGCAGTACTTC. As protein: CASSSGPNYEQYF.

The table lists this clonotype with a count of one. CDR3: CSVVGGVSTDTQYF. CDR3 bases: TGCAGCGTTGTTGGGGGAGTTAGCACAGATACGCAGTATTTT. This chain links TRBV29-1 with TRBJ2-3; D could derive from TRBD1 or TRBD2 (5 bases each). CDR1 is SQVTM and CDR2 is ANQGSEA in the germline V gene. The CDR3 covers 14 residues. Trimming cost V 4 bases and J 0 bases, with 11 bases left between them.

Here the CDR3 reads CASNTGDGNTIYF. The CDR3, as DNA: TGTGCCAGTAATACAGGGGATGGAAACACCATATATTTT. The genes are TRBV19 and TRBJ1-3; 7 bases map to TRBD1. CDR1 is LNHDA and CDR2 is SQIVND in the germline V gene (reference sequence). The length of the CDR3 is 13 residues. V dropped 7 bases and J dropped 3; count of bases not matched to a gene: 3.

The V gene is TRBV7-2, the J gene TRBJ2-1; the match to TRBD2 covers 12 bases. The germline gives CDR1 SGHTA, CDR2 FQGNSA. The V and J ends lost 0 bases and 6 bases, in that order; junction bases with no gene match: 3. The CDR3 has 16 residues. The CDR3 sequence: CASSLAGTSGPNEQFF. The CDR3 bases are TGTGCCAGCAGCTTAGCCGGGACTAGCGGGCCCAATGAGCAGTTCTTC.

Here the CDR3 reads CASSLGTACEQYF. The CDR3 DNA reads TGTGCCAGCAGCTTGGGGACAGCTTGCGAGCAGTACTTC. This chain links TRBV6-5 with TRBJ2-7, with TRBD1 identical over 7 bases. V gave up 6 bases and J gave up 6 bases; unmatched junction bases: 8. Germline V gives CDR1 MNHEY, CDR2 SVGAGI. The CDR3 has 13 amino acids.

By its share, this clonotype is medium-sized (0.01 to 0.1%). The CDR3 DNA is TGTGCCAGCAACCACAGGGAGGGGGTTGGCACCGGGGAGCTGTTTTTT. Its translation: CASNHREGVGTGELFF. The V call is TRBV6-5, the J call TRBJ2-2; possible D gene TRBD2, 7 bases. Germline V gene sequence: CDR1 MNHEY, CDR2 SVGAGI. Trimming removed 7 bases at V and 4 bases at J, with 19 bases between. The CDR3 covers 16 residues.

The V and J genes are TRBV27 and TRBJ2-2, with D uncertain. V lost 3 bases, J lost 4 bases, and 6 bases lay in between. Germline CDR1 and CDR2: MNHEY and SMNVEV (reference sequence). This CDR3 has 13 amino acids. CDR3 protein: CASSFTFTGELFF. The CDR3, as DNA: TGTGCCAGCAGTTTCACGTTCACCGGGGAGCTGTTTTTT.

This clonotype came up once. This chain uses TRBV19 with TRBJ1-1, with D maybe TRBD1 (5 bases). The V gene's germline CDR1 is LNHDA and CDR2 SQIVND (reference sequence). There are 15 residues in the CDR3. V dropped 9 bases and J dropped 7 bases, with 24 bases sitting between them. CDR3 amino acids: CASLPVMGGIVEAFF. CDR3 nucleotide sequence: TGTGCCAGCTTACCCGTAATGGGGGGTATAGTTGAAGCTTTCTTT.

In its sample, this clonotype is medium-sized (0.01 to 0.1%). This chain uses TRBV12-3 or TRBV12-4 with TRBJ2-6; D uncertain. The CDR3 consists of 14 residues. Trimming took off 3 bases at V and 0 bases at J, with 3 bases between the two ends. CDR3 in amino acids: CASSFGSGANVLTF. The CDR3 DNA follows: TGTGCCAGCAGTTTTGGCTCTGGGGCCAACGTCCTGACTTTC.

This clonotype was picked up a small number of times. The chain has TRBV19 and TRBJ2-3; TRBD1 matches at 9 bases. Trimming removed 9 bases from V and 2 bases from J; junction bases left unmatched: 3. From germline, CDR1 is LNHDA and CDR2 SQIVND (reference sequence). CDR3 length equals 13 residues. CDR3 region: CASGTGYTDTQYF. The CDR3 DNA sequence: TGTGCCAGCGGGACAGGGTACACAGATACGCAGTATTTT.